This entry describes one T cell receptor (beta chain). Its cognate antigen is unknown. A read error is possible here, since a much larger clone lies one base away. This CDR3 is missing its conserved last phenylalanine or tryptophan, likely due to a read error. RNA transcripts were the source from which TCR beta CDR3 regions were amplified. After a first-round RT-PCR with HTBI primers, a second-round multiplex PCR was run. TCRdb reanalysed the multiplex PCR reads using MiXCR and keeps one entry per CDR3 protein. The sample has some 350,000 distinct CDR3 sequences, about a sixth seen once. These data come from a study of Graves' ophthalmopathy and Graves' hyperthyroidism. Whole-study results and caveats: The 13-signature model separated ophthalmopathy from stable hyperthyroidism at 85% to 90% sensitivity and roughly 80% specificity.

Out of around 10 ml of fresh peripheral blood, PBMCs were obtained. The sequenced sample was peripheral blood. The sequence was obtained from an adult woman with stable Graves' hyperthyroidism.

The CDR3 here is CSARVRVRGSGELFV. CDR3 in DNA: TGCAGTGCTAGAGTCCGGGTTCGTGGTTCCGGGGAGCTGTTTGTT. The chain uses TRBV20-1 and TRBJ2-2; D is undetermined. Trimming left V 1 base short and J 6 bases short, with 15 bases between. There are 15 residues in the CDR3. Germline CDR1 is DFQATT and CDR2 is SNEGSKA (reference sequence).